This T cell receptor (beta chain) appears in the sequencing data of a study of T cells in Graves' hyperthyroidism and ophthalmopathy. In the study overall: The blood sample was taken at first diagnosis, before treatment began.

Uncontrolled infection, other autoimmune disease, pregnancy and lactation each barred patients from inclusion. TCR beta CDR3 sequences were amplified from RNA transcripts. Carried out on the TCR CDR3, a first-round RT-PCR used the HTBI primer set. TCRdb analysed the multiplex PCR reads with MiXCR anew, one entry per CDR3 protein. The profile shows approximately 400,000 distinct CDR3 sequences, about a sixth of them singletons. The CDR3 covers 15 residues. Trimming took 10 bases from V and 0 from J, leaving 17 bases between them. This clonotype was detected ten times or more. The TCR was taken from a woman aged 18 to 35 with Graves' hyperthyroidism that later progressed to Graves' ophthalmopathy. This chain connects TRBV12-3 or TRBV12-4 to TRBJ2-3; D assignment may be TRBD1 or TRBD2 (5 bases each). Material for sequencing was blood. As DNA, the CDR3 is TGTGCCACCCGGGGCAGATCAACTAGCACAGATACGCAGTATTTT. Translated, it gives CATRGRSTSTDTQYF.